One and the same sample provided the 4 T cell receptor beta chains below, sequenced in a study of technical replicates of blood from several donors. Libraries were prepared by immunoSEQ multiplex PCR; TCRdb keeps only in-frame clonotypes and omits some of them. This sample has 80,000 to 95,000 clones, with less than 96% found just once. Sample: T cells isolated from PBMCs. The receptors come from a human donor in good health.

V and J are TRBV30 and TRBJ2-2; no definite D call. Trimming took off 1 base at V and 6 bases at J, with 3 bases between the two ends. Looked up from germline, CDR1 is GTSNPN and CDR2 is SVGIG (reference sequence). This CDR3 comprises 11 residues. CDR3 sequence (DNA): TGTGCCTGGAGTGCGGCCGGGGAGCTGTTTTTT. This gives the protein CAWSAAGELFF.

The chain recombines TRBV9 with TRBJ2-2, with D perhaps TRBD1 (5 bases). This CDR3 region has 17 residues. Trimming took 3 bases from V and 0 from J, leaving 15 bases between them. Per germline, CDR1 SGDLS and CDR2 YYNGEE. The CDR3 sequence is CASSAVDGAANTGELFF. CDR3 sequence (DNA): TGTGCCAGCAGCGCCGTTGATGGGGCAGCGAACACCGGGGAGCTGTTTTTT.

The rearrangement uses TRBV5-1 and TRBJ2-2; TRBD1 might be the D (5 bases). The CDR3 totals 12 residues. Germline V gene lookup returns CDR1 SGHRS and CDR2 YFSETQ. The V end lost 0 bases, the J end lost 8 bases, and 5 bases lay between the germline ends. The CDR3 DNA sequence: TGCGCCAGCAGCTTGGCAGGGGGGGAGCTGTTTTTT. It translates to CASSLAGGELFF.

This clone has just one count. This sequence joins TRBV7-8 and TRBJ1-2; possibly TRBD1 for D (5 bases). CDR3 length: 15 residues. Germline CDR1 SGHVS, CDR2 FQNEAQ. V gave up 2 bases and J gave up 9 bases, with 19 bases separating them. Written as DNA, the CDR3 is TGTGCCAGCAGCTTACTTCGGGGGGGAGGGTCTAGCTACACCTTC. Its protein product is CASSLLRGGGSSYTF. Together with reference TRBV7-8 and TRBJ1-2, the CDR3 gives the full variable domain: GAGVSQSPRYKVAKRGQDVALRCDPISGHVSLFWYQQALGQGPEFLTYFQNEAQLDKSGLPSDRFFAERPEGSVSTLKIQRTQQEDSAVYLCASSLLRGGGSSYTFGSGTRLTVV.